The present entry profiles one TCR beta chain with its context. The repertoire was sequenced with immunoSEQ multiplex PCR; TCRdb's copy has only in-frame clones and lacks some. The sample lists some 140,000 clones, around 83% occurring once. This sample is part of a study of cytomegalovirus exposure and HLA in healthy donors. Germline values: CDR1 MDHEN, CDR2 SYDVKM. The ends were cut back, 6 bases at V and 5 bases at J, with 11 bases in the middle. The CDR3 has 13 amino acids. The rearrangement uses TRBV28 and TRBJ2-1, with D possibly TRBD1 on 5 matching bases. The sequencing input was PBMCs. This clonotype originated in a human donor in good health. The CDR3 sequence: CASRRQGDNEQFF. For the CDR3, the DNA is TGTGCCAGCAGGAGGCAAGGGGACAATGAGCAGTTCTTC.